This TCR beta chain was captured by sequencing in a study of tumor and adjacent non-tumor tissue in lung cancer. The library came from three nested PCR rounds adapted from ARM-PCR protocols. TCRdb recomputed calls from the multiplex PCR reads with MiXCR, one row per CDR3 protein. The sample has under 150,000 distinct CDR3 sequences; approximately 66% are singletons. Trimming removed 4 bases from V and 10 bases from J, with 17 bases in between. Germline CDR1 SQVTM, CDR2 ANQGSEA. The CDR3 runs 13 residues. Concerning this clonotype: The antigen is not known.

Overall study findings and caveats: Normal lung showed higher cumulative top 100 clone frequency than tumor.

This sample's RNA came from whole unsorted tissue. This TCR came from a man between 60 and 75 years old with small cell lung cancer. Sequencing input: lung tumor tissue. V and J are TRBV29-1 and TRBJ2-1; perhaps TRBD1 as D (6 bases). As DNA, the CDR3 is TGCAGCGTTGCAGGGGCCTGGGCTAGCGAGCAGTTCTTC. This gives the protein CSVAGAWASEQFF.